A single sample is the source of the 16 T cell receptor beta chains below, sequenced in a study of siplizumab effects on memory and regulatory T cells. Produced via immunoSEQ multiplex PCR; TCRdb's table is partial and in-frame only. Counted here are 70,000 to 90,000 clones, 75% to 90% occurring once; the ten biggest clones make up more than 14%. Sequenced input: CD4+ T cells sorted from blood. Every receptor here comes from a human donor in good health.

This rearrangement joins TRBV5-1 to TRBJ1-4; 12 bases agree with TRBD1. Germline V gene sequence: CDR1 SGHRS, CDR2 YFSETQ. The CDR3 is 15 residues long. With 4 bases clipped from V and 8 bases from J, the junction kept 6 bases outside the gene matches. CDR3 sequence (DNA): TGCGCCAGCAGCGCCGGGACAGGGGGCGGAGAAAAACTGTTTTTT. Translation gives CASSAGTGGGEKLFF.

With regard to this clone: The CDR3 does not end in the conserved phenylalanine or tryptophan, so this is likely a read error. CDR3 in amino acids: CASSQESAGDPYEQYL. The CDR3, as DNA: TGTGCCAGCAGCCAAGAATCTGCGGGAGACCCCTACGAGCAGTACCTC. The chain is built from TRBV4-2 and TRBJ2-7; 7 positions match TRBD2. Per germline, CDR1 LGHNA and CDR2 YNFKEQ. V shed 0 bases, J shed 2 bases, and the junction held 7 bases outside the gene matches. The CDR3 is 16 amino acids.

V gene TRBV6-1 combines with J gene TRBJ2-3, with a possible D match to TRBD1 (5 bases). V was shortened by 3 bases and J by 2 bases, with 6 bases between the two germline ends. This CDR3 comprises 13 residues. In germline, CDR1 is MNHNS, CDR2 SASEGT. In DNA form, the CDR3 reads TGTGCCAGCAGTGACAGGGCCACAGATACGCAGTATTTT. Residues: CASSDRATDTQYF.

This clone appeared once. V gene TRBV6-6 combines with J gene TRBJ1-3; D ambiguous. Per germline, CDR1 MNHNY and CDR2 SVGAGI (reference sequence). CDR3 length: 16 amino acids. The V and J ends lost 6 bases and 0 bases respectively, with 15 bases between them. The CDR3: CASRFSETISGNTIYF. The DNA for the CDR3 is TGTGCCAGCAGGTTTTCAGAGACGATCTCTGGAAACACCATATATTTT.

The chain joins TRBV29-1 to TRBJ2-3, with unresolved D. V lost 1 base, J lost 1 base, and 9 bases lay in between. This CDR3 has 14 amino acids. The germline V gene encodes CDR1 SQVTM and CDR2 ANQGSEA. CDR3 sequence (DNA): TGCAGCGTTGAAGTGGGCAGCGGCACAGATACGCAGTATTTT. This encodes CSVEVGSGTDTQYF.

The chain couples TRBV30 to TRBJ1-2; D not resolved. This CDR3 contains 14 residues. CDR1 is GTSNPN and CDR2 is SVGIG in the germline V gene (reference sequence). Trimming removed 4 bases from V and 1 base from J, with 13 bases in between. The CDR3 loop is CAWTITGFNYGYTF. CDR3 nucleotides: TGTGCCTGGACCATCACGGGGTTTAACTATGGCTACACCTTC. Full variable domain (outside the CDR3, taken from reference TRBV30 and TRBJ1-2): SQTIHQWPATLVQPVGSPLSLECTVEGTSNPNLYWYRQAAGRGLQLLFYSVGIGQISSEVPQNLSASRPQDRQFILSSKKLLLSDSGFYLCAWTITGFNYGYTFGSGTRLTVV.

The chain employs TRBV11-1 and TRBJ1-1; D is ambiguous. Germline assignment: CDR1 SGHAT and CDR2 FQDESV (reference sequence). The ends were cut back, 3 bases at V and 3 bases at J, with 11 bases in the middle. The CDR3 contains 14 residues. CDR3 coding DNA: TGTGCCAGCAGCTTGGACTATAGGTACACTGAAGCTTTCTTT. It translates to CASSLDYRYTEAFF.

The chain has TRBV7-8 and TRBJ2-2; the D is unclear. Germline-derived CDR1 and CDR2 are SGHVS and FQNEAQ. The CDR3 sequence is 13 residues long. The ends were cut back, 6 bases at V and 5 bases at J, with 10 bases in the middle. CDR3 in amino acids: CASSTLGTGELFF. The CDR3 DNA sequence: TGTGCCAGCAGTACGTTAGGGACCGGGGAGCTGTTTTTT. The whole variable domain, remainder taken from reference TRBV7-8 and TRBJ2-2, is GAGVSQSPRYKVAKRGQDVALRCDPISGHVSLFWYQQALGQGPEFLTYFQNEAQLDKSGLPSDRFFAERPEGSVSTLKIQRTQQEDSAVYLCASSTLGTGELFFGEGSRLTVL.

This clone was seen a single time. This chain links TRBV23-1 with TRBJ2-7, with a possible D match to TRBD2 (6 bases). TRBV23-1 is marked as an open reading frame, function uncertain. V dropped 0 bases and J dropped 0 bases, with 15 bases sitting between them. The CDR3 contains 17 residues. The chain's CDR3 is CASSQSIISGPSYEQYF. The CDR3 DNA sequence: TGCGCCAGCAGTCAATCGATCATTAGCGGCCCCTCCTACGAGCAGTACTTC.

The genes are TRBV7-8 and TRBJ2-5; 8 nucleotides align to TRBD2. With 0 bases clipped from V and 5 bases from J, the junction kept 2 bases outside the gene matches. CDR1 and CDR2 (germline): SGHVS, FQNEAQ. The CDR3 extends over 14 amino acids. CDR3 bases: TGTGCCAGCAGCTTAGCGACTAGCGAGGAGACCCAGTACTTC. Protein sequence: CASSLATSEETQYF.

This clone was seen only once. This chain joins TRBV18 and TRBJ2-6, with a possible D match to TRBD1 (5 bases). The CDR3 covers 15 residues. V was clipped by 3 bases and J by 8 bases, with 14 bases between them. Per germline, CDR1 KGHSH and CDR2 LQKENI. CDR3: CASSPQRTPTNVLTF. CDR3 nucleotides: TGTGCCAGCTCACCCCAACGGACACCCACCAACGTCCTGACTTTC.

This chain links TRBV6-5 with TRBJ1-4; the match to TRBD1 covers 7 bases. After removal of 2 bases from V and 9 bases from J, the junction contained 12 bases not matched to a gene. Germline V gene lookup returns CDR1 MNHEY and CDR2 SVGAGI. This CDR3 is 16 amino acids long. CDR3 sequence reads: CASSYDWTERGQKLFF. CDR3 sequence (DNA): TGTGCCAGCAGTTACGATTGGACAGAGAGGGGGCAAAAACTGTTTTTT.

The V call is TRBV29-1, the J call TRBJ2-5, with TRBD1 matching over 11 bases. CDR1 SQVTM and CDR2 ANQGSEA come from the germline V gene. With 4 bases clipped from V and 4 bases from J, the junction kept 2 bases outside the gene matches. This CDR3 comprises 13 residues. CDR3 sequence reads: CSVGGQGGETQYF. The DNA of the CDR3 is TGCAGCGTTGGGGGACAGGGGGGAGAGACCCAGTACTTC.

The CDR3 DNA follows: TGCGCCAGCAGCAACACCGGGGAGCTGTTTTTT. It codes for CASSNTGELFF. The V call is TRBV5-1, the J call TRBJ2-2; no clear D gene. The CDR3 runs to 11 residues. Trimming took 4 bases from V and 2 from J, leaving 0 bases between them. In germline, CDR1 is SGHRS, CDR2 YFSETQ. The entire variable domain, with the rest obtained from reference TRBV5-1 and TRBJ2-2, is as follows: KAGVTQTPRYLIKTRGQQVTLSCSPISGHRSVSWYQQTPGQGLQFLFEYFSETQRNKGNFPGRFSGRQFSNSRSEMNVSTLELGDSALYLCASSNTGELFFGEGSRLTVL.

This clone was counted only a few times. As DNA, the CDR3 is TGTGCCAGTAGTAGGGTCCGGGGCAATGAGCAGTTCTTC. This encodes CASSRVRGNEQFF. This chain joins TRBV19 and TRBJ2-1, with D possibly being TRBD2 (5 bases). The CDR3 covers 13 residues. The V end lost 4 bases, the J end lost 6 bases, and 10 bases lay between the germline ends. Germline CDR1 is LNHDA and CDR2 is SQIVND (reference sequence).

This chain connects TRBV30 to TRBJ2-1; 9 bases are a match to TRBD2. In germline, CDR1 is GTSNPN, CDR2 SVGIG (reference sequence). With 4 bases clipped from V and 6 bases from J, the junction kept 16 bases outside the gene matches. The CDR3 has 17 residues. CDR3 residues: CAWTPVGIAGVLNEQFF. The CDR3 DNA is TGTGCCTGGACCCCAGTTGGCATAGCGGGAGTTCTCAATGAGCAGTTCTTC.